Listed below are T cell receptor beta chains from one sample, sequenced in a study of glioma-infiltrating T cells. TCRdb re-called the multiplex PCR reads with MiXCR, one entry per CDR3 protein. The sample has 300,000 to 400,000 distinct CDR3 sequences, 41% seen once. Sequenced input: glioma tissue, nonneoplastic brain tissue, or PBMCs (not recorded which). Receptors were obtained from a human donor with low-grade glioma or glioblastoma, undergoing nonglioma brain surgery, or in good health (not recorded which). CDR3s include the opening cysteine and the closing phenylalanine or tryptophan. The order of the fields is V gene, clone size, J gene, D gene, CDR3 DNA, CDR3 protein. A D gene is named only where the DNA matches it firmly. Clone size appears in some rows only: once, few, many, or a class for an expanded clone.

V gene: TRBV29-1
clone size: .
J gene: TRBJ2-1
D gene: TRBD2
CDR3 DNA: TGCAGCGTTCAGGACAGCGGACTAGCCATGTTCTTC
CDR3 protein: CSVQDSGLAMFF

V gene: TRBV10-3
clone size: .
J gene: TRBJ2-5
D gene: TRBD2
CDR3 DNA: TGTGCCATAACGCCTGACGTGACTAGCGGGGGAGAAGAGACCCAGTACTTC
CDR3 protein: CAITPDVTSGGEETQYF

V gene: TRBV27
clone size: many
J gene: TRBJ2-1
D gene: TRBD1
CDR3 DNA: TGTGCCAGCAGTTCTTGGGGACAGGGTCGGGGTGAGCAGTTCTTC
CDR3 protein: CASSSWGQGRGEQFF

V gene: TRBV20-1
clone size: many
J gene: TRBJ2-3
D gene: TRBD2
CDR3 DNA: TGCAGTGCTAGCTGGACTAGCGGGAGAACAGATACGCAGTATTTT
CDR3 protein: CSASWTSGRTDTQYF

V gene: TRBV7-2
clone size: many
J gene: TRBJ2-5
D gene: .
CDR3 DNA: TGTGCCAGCAGCTTAGGCGCCCAGGCGGAGACCCAGTACTTC
CDR3 protein: CASSLGAQAETQYF

V gene: TRBV20-1
clone size: .
J gene: TRBJ2-5
D gene: .
CDR3 DNA: TGCAGTGCTCAGCGGCAAGAGACCAAGTACTTC
CDR3 protein: CSAQRQETKYF

V gene: TRBV11-2
clone size: .
J gene: TRBJ1-1
D gene: .
CDR3 DNA: TGTGCCAGCAGCTTTTTTGGGAACACTGAAGCTTTCTTT
CDR3 protein: CASSFFGNTEAFF

V gene: TRBV20-1
clone size: .
J gene: TRBJ1-1
D gene: TRBD1
CDR3 DNA: TGCAGTGCCCGAGGAGGGGGCGACTGCAGGGAAGCTTTCTTT
CDR3 protein: CSARGGGDCREAFF

V gene: TRBV12-3/TRBV12-4
clone size: .
J gene: TRBJ1-4
D gene: .
CDR3 DNA: TGTGCCAGCAGTCCACCCTTATTGGGGCAGGATGAAAAACTGTTTTTT
CDR3 protein: CASSPPLLGQDEKLFF

V gene: TRBV4-1
clone size: .
J gene: TRBJ2-7
D gene: .
CDR3 DNA: TGCGCCAGCAGCCAAGATGACAGGCCCGGGGAGCAGTACTTC
CDR3 protein: CASSQDDRPGEQYF

V gene: TRBV25-1
clone size: .
J gene: TRBJ2-3
D gene: .
CDR3 DNA: TGTGCCAGCAGCTCCGGACTTTTCACAGATACGCAGTATTTT
CDR3 protein: CASSSGLFTDTQYF

V gene: TRBV4-3
clone size: few
J gene: TRBJ1-5
D gene: .
CDR3 DNA: TGCGCCAGCAGCCAAGATCAACAGACTCTAGGGAATCAGCCCCAGCATTTT
CDR3 protein: CASSQDQQTLGNQPQHF

V gene: TRBV27
clone size: many
J gene: TRBJ2-2
D gene: .
CDR3 DNA: TGTGCCAGCAGTTTAAGCCTAGGAGGTACCGGGGAGCTGTTTTTT
CDR3 protein: CASSLSLGGTGELFF

V gene: TRBV27
clone size: few
J gene: TRBJ2-7
D gene: .
CDR3 DNA: TGTGCCAGCAGTCCGATGCCGGGACTCCCAAGCTCCTACGAGCAGTACTTC
CDR3 protein: CASSPMPGLPSSYEQYF

V gene: TRBV28
clone size: .
J gene: TRBJ2-5
D gene: .
CDR3 DNA: TGTGCCAGCAGCTCCAGGGTGGCGGAGACCAAGTACTTC
CDR3 protein: CASSSRVAETKYF

V gene: TRBV28
clone size: .
J gene: TRBJ2-1
D gene: .
CDR3 DNA: TGTGCCAGCATCCTTGTCGGGCGGGGGCGCGACAATGAGCAGTTCTTC
CDR3 protein: CASILVGRGRDNEQFF

V gene: TRBV28
clone size: few
J gene: TRBJ2-3
D gene: .
CDR3 DNA: TGTGCCAGCAGCCCTTATGGGTTGCGGGACAAACACACAGATACGCAGTATTTT
CDR3 protein: CASSPYGLRDKHTDTQYF

V gene: TRBV20-1
clone size: .
J gene: TRBJ2-7
D gene: TRBD2
CDR3 DNA: TGCAGTGCTAGGCTTTCCGGGACTAGCGGGATTTACGAGCAGTACTTC
CDR3 protein: CSARLSGTSGIYEQYF

V gene: TRBV11-2
clone size: .
J gene: TRBJ2-1
D gene: .
CDR3 DNA: TGTGCCAGCAGCTTAGTCGGACGTCTCTTTCTCAATGAGCAGTTCTTC
CDR3 protein: CASSLVGRLFLNEQFF

V gene: TRBV27
clone size: .
J gene: TRBJ2-1
D gene: .
CDR3 DNA: TGTGCCAGCAGCCCGGGCATCTACTCCTACGAGCAGTTATTC
CDR3 protein: CASSPGIYSYEQLF